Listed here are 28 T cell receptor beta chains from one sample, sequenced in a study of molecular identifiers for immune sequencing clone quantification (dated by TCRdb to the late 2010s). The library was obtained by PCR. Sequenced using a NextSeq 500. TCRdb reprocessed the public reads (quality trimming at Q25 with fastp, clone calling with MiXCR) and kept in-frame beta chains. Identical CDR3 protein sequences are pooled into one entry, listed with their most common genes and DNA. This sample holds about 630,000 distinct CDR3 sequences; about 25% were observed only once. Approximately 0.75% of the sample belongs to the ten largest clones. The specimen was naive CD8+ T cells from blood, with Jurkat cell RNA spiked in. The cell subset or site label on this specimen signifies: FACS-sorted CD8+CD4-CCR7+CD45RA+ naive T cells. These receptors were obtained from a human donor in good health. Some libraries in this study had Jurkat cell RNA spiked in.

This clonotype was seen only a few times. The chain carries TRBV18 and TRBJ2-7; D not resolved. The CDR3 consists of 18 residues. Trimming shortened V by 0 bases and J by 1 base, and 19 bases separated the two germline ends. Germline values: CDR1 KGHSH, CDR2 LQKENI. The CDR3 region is CASSPPAARAVGSYEQYF. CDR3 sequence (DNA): TGTGCCAGCTCACCACCGGCCGCAAGGGCTGTCGGTTCCTACGAGCAGTACTTC.

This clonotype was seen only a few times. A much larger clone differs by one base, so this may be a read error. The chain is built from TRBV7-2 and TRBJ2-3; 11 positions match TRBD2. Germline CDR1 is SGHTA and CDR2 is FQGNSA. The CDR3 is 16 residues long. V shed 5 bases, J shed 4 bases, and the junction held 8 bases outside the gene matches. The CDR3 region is CASSVILAGVSDTQYF. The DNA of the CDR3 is TGTGCCAGCAGCGTAATACTAGCGGGAGTCTCAGATACGCAGTATTTT.

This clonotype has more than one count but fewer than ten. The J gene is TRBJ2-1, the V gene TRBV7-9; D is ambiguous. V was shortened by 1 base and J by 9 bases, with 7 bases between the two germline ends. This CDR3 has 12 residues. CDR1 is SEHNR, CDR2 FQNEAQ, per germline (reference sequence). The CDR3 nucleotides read TGTGCCAGCAGCTTAGGGACCACTGAGCAGTTCTTC. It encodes CASSLGTTEQFF.

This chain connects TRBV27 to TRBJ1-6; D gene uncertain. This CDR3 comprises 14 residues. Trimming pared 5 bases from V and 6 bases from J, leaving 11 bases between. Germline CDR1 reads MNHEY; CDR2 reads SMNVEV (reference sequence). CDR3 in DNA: TGTGCCAGCAGTACCCGCGGGATTAATTCACCCCTCCACTTT. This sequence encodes CASSTRGINSPLHF.

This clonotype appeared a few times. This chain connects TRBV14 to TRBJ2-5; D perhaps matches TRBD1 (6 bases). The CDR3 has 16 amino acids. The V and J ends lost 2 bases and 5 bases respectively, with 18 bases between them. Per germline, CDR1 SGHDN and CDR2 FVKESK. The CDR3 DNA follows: TGTGCCAGCAGCCAATTCACCGGGACATTGTTGGAGACCCAGTACTTC. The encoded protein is CASSQFTGTLLETQYF.

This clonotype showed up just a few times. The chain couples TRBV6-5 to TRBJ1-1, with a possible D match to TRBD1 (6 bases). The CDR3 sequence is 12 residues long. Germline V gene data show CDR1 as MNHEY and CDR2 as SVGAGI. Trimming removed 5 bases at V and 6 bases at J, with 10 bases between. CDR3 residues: CASSGTGPEAFF. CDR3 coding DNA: TGTGCCAGCAGTGGCACAGGGCCTGAAGCTTTCTTT.

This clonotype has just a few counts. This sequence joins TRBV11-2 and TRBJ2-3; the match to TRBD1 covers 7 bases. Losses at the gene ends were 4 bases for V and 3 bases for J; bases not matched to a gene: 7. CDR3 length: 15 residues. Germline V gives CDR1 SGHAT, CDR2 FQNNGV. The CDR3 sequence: CASSSATRGTDTQYF. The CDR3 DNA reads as TGTGCCAGCAGCTCGGCTACCAGGGGGACAGATACGCAGTATTTT.

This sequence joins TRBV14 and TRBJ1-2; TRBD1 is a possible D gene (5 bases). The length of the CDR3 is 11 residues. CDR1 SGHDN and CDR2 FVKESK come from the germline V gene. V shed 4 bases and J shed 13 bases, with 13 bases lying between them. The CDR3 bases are TGTGCCAGCAGCCCCGGCGGGGCTTCCACCTTC. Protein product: CASSPGGASTF.

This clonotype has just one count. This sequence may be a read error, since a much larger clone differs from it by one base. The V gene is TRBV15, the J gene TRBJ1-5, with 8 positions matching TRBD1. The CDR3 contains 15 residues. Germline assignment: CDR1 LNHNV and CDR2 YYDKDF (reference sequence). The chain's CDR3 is CATGRDRGLGQPQHF. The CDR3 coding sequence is TGTGCCACCGGCAGAGACAGGGGCCTAGGTCAGCCCCAGCATTTT.

The CDR3 coding sequence is TGCGCCAGCAGCCAAGTAGAGGGAGCCCACGAGCAGTACTTC. This gives the protein CASSQVEGAHEQYF. This chain connects TRBV4-3 to TRBJ2-7; maybe TRBD2 (5 bases). Germline CDR1 is LGHNA and CDR2 is YSLEER. The CDR3 runs 14 residues. V lost 1 base to trimming and J lost 5 bases, with 12 bases between them.

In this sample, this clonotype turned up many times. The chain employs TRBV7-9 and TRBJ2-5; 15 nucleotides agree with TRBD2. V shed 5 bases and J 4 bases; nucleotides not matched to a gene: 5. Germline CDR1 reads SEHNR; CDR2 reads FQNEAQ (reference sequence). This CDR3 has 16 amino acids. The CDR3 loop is CASSTGTSGRTETQYF. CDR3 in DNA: TGTGCCAGCAGCACCGGGACTAGCGGGAGGACAGAGACCCAGTACTTC.

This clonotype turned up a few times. The CDR3 here is CAWTTGGLHNEQFF. For the CDR3, the DNA is TGTGCCTGGACGACAGGGGGTCTCCACAATGAGCAGTTCTTC. V is TRBV30 and J is TRBJ2-1; 9 nucleotides match TRBD1. From germline, CDR1 is GTSNPN and CDR2 SVGIG (reference sequence). The CDR3 runs 14 residues. J gave up 5 bases and V 4 bases, and 6 bases lay outside the gene matches. Full variable domain (missing parts from reference TRBV30 and TRBJ2-1): SQTIHQWPATLVQPVGSPLSLECTVEGTSNPNLYWYRQAAGRGLQLLFYSVGIGQISSEVPQNLSASRPQDRQFILSSKKLLLSDSGFYLCAWTTGGLHNEQFFGPGTRLTVL.

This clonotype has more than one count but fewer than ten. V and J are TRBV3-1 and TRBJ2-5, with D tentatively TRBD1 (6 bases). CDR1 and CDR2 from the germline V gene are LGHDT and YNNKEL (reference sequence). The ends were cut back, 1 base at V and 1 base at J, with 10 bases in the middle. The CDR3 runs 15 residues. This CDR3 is CASSQAQGLQETQYF. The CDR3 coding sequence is TGTGCCAGCAGCCAAGCACAGGGTCTCCAAGAGACCCAGTACTTC.

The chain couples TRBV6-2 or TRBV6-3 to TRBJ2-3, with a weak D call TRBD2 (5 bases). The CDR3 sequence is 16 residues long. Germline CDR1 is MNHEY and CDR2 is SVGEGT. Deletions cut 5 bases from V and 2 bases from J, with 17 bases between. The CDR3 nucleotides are TGTGCCAGCAGTCCACCTTGGCAGGACTTCACAGATACGCAGTATTTT. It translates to CASSPPWQDFTDTQYF.

CDR3 sequence reads: CASSQVAGPVSADTQYF. DNA of the CDR3: TGTGCCAGCAGCCAAGTGGCGGGCCCCGTCAGCGCAGATACGCAGTATTTT. The chain uses TRBV3-2 and TRBJ2-3; the listed D gene, TRBD2, was not tested against the DNA. TRBV3-2 is classified as a pseudogene. The CDR3 totals 17 residues.

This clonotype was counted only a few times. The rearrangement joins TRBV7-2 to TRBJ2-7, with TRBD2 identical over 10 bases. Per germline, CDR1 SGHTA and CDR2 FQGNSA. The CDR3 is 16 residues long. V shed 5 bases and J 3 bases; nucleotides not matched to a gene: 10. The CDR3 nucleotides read TGTGCCAGCAGCCCTCTTACTAGCGGGGTATTCTACGAGCAGTACTTC. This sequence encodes CASSPLTSGVFYEQYF.

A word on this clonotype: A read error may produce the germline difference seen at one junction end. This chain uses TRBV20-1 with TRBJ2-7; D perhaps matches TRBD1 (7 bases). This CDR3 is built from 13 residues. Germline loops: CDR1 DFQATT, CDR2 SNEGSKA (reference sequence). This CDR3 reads CSASRGASYEQNF. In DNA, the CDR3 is TGCAGTGCTAGCAGGGGGGCCTCCTACGAGCAGAACTTC.

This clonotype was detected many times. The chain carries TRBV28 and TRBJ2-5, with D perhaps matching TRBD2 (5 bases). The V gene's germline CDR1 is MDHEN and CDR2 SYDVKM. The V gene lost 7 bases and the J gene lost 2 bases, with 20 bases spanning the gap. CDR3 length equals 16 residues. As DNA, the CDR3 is TGTGCCAGCACCTTAACGCCTCAGGAGGCACAAGAGACCCAGTACTTC. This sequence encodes CASTLTPQEAQETQYF.

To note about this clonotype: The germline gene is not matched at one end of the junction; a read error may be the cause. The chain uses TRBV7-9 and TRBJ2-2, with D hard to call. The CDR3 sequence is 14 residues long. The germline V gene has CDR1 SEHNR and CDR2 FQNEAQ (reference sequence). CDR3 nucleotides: TGTGCCAACAGCTCTAAGGAAGGCACCGGGGAGCTGTTTTTT. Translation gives CANSSKEGTGELFF.

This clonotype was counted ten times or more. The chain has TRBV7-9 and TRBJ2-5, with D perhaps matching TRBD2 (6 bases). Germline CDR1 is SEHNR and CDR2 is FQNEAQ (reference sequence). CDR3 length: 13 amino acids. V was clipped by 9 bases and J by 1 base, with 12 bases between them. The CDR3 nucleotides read TGTGCCAGTAGCGGAGTAGTCCAAGAGACCCAGTACTTC. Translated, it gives CASSGVVQETQYF. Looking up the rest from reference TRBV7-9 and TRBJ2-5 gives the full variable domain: DTGVSQNPRHKITKRGQNVTFRCDPISEHNRLYWYRQTLGQGPEFLTYFQNEAQLEKSRLLSDRFSAERPKGSFSTLEIQRTEQGDSAMYLCASSGVVQETQYFGPGTRLLVL.

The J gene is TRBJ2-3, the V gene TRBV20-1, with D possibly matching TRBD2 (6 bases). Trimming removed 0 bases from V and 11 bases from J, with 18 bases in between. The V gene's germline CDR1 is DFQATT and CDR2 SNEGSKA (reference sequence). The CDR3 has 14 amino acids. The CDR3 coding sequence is TGCAGTGCTAGAGATTATGCGGGACGGGTTGGGCAGTATTTT. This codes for CSARDYAGRVGQYF.

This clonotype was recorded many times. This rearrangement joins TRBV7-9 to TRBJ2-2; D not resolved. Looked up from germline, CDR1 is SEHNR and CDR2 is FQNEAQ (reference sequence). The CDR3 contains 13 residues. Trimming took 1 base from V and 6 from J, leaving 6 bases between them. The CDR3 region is CASSLDFAGELFF. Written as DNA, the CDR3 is TGTGCCAGCAGCTTAGATTTTGCCGGGGAGCTGTTTTTT. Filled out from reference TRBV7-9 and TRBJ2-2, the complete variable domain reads DTGVSQNPRHKITKRGQNVTFRCDPISEHNRLYWYRQTLGQGPEFLTYFQNEAQLEKSRLLSDRFSAERPKGSFSTLEIQRTEQGDSAMYLCASSLDFAGELFFGEGSRLTVL.

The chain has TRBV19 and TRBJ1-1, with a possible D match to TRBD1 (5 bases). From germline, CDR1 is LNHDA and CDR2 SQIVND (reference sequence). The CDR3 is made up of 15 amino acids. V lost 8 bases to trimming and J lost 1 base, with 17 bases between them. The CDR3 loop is CASWGRARANTEAFF. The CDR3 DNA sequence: TGTGCCAGTTGGGGCCGGGCGCGGGCGAACACTGAAGCTTTCTTT.

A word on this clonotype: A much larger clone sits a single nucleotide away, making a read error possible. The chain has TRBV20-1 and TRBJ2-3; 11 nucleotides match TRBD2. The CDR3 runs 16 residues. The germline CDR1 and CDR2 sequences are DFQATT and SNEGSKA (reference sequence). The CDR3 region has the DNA TGCAGTGCTAGTACTAGCGGGAGTCGGTACACAGATACGCGGTATTTT. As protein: CSASTSGSRYTDTRYF.

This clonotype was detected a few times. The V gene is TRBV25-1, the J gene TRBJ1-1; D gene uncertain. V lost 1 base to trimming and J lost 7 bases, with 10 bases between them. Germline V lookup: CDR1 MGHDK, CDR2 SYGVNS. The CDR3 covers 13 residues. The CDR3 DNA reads TGTGCCAGCAGTGAATTTGCGGGCGGTGAAGCTTTCTTT. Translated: CASSEFAGGEAFF.

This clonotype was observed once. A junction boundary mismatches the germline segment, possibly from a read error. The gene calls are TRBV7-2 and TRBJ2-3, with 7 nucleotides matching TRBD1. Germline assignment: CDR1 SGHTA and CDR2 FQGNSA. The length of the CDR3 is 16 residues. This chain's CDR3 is CASSPHRDSPTATHYF. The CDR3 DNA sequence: TGTGCCAGCAGCCCGCACCGGGACAGCCCCACAGCTACGCACTATTTT.

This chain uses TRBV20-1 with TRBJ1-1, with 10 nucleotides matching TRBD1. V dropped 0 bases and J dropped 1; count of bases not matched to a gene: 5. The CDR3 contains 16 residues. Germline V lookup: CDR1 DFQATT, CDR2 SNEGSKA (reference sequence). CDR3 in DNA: TGCAGTGCTAGAGATCACGACAGGGGGCGGAACACTGAAGCTTTCTTT. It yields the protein CSARDHDRGRNTEAFF.

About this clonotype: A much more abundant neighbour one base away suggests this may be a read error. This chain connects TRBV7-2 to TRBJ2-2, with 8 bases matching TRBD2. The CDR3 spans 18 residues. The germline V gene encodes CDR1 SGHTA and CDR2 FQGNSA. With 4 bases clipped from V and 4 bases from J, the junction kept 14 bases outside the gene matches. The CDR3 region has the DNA TGTGCCAGCAGCTCCCCTTCGCGGGAGGACTCGTCCACCGGGGAGCTGTTTTTT. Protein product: CASSSPSREDSSTGELFF.